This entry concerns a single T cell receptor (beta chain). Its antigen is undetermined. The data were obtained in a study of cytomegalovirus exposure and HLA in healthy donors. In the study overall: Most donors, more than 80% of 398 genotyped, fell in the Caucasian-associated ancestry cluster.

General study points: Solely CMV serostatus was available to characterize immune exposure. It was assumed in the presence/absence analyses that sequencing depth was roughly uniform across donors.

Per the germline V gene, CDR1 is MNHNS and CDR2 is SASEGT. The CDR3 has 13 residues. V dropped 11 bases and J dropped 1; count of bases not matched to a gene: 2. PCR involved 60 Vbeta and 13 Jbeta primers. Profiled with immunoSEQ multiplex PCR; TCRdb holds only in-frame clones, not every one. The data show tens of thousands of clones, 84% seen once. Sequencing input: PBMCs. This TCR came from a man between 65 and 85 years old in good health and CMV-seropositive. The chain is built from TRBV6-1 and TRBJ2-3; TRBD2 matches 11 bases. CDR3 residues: CAGGLAGTDTQYF. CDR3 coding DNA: TGTGCCGGGGGACTAGCGGGCACAGATACGCAGTATTTT.